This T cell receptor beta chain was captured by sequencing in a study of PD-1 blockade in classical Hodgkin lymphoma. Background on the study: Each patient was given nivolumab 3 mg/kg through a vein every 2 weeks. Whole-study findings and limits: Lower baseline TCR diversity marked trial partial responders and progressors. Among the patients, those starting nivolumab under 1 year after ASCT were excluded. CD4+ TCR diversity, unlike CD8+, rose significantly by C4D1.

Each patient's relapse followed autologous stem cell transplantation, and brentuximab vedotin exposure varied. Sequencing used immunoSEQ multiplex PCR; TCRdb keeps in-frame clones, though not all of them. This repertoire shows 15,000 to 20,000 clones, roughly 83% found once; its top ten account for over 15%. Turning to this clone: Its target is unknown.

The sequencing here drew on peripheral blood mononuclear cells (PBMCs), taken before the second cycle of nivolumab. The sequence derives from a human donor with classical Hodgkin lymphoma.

CDR3 region: CASSFSGGAYEQYF. DNA for the CDR3: TGTGCCAGCAGTTTCTCTGGAGGGGCCTACGAGCAGTACTTC. J is TRBJ2-7 and V is TRBV6-6; D might be TRBD2 (6 bases). Germline V gene data show CDR1 as MNHNY and CDR2 as SVGAGI (reference sequence). Trimming stripped 4 bases from V and 2 bases from J, with 12 bases between. CDR3 size: 14 residues.